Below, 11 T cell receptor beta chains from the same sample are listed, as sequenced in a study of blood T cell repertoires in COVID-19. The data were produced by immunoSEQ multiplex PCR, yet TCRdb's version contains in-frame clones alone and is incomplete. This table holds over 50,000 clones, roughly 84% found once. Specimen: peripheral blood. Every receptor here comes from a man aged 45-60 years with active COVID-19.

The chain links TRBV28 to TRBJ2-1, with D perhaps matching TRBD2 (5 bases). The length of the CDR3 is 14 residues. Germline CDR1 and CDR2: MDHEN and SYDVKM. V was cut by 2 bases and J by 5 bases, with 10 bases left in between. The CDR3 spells CASSLGWRNNEQFF. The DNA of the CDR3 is TGTGCCAGCAGTTTAGGGTGGAGGAACAATGAGCAGTTCTTC. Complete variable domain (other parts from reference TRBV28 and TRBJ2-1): DVKVTQSSRYLVKRTGEKVFLECVQDMDHENMFWYRQDPGLGLRLIYFSYDVKMKEKGDIPEGYSVSREKKERFSLILESASTNQTSMYLCASSLGWRNNEQFFGPGTRLTVL.

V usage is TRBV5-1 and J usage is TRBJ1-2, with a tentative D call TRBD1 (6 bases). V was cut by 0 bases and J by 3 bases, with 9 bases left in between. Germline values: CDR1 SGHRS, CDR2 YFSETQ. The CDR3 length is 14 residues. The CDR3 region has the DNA TGCGCCAGCAGCTTGGATGCAGGGGACTATGGCTACACCTTC. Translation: CASSLDAGDYGYTF.

This CDR3 reads CASSPGRGSGRAYEQFF. The CDR3 nucleotides read TGTGCCAGCTCACCCGGGCGTGGGAGCGGGAGGGCCTATGAGCAGTTCTTC. The V and J genes are TRBV18 and TRBJ2-1, with TRBD2 matching 10 bases. CDR3 length: 17 residues. With V trimmed by 3 bases and J by 8 bases, 13 bases remained unmatched. CDR1 and CDR2 (germline): KGHSH, LQKENI.

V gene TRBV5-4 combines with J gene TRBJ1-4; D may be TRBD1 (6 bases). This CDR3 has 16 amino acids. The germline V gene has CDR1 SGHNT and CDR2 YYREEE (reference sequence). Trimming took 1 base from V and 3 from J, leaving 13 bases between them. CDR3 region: CASSLKRGGPNEKLFF. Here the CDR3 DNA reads TGTGCCAGCAGCTTGAAAAGGGGGGGCCCTAATGAAAAACTGTTTTTT.

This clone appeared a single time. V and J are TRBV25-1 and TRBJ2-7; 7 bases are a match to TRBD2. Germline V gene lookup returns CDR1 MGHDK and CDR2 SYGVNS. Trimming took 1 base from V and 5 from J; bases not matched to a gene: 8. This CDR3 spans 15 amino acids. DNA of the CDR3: TGTGCCAGCAGTGAATGGGGGGGAGGGCCGAACGAGCAGTACTTC. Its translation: CASSEWGGGPNEQYF.

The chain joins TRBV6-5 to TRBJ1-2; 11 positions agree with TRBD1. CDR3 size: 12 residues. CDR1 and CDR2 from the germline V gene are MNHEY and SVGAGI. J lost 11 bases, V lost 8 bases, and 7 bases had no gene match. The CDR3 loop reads CASYGQGAMYTF. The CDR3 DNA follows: TGTGCCAGCTATGGACAGGGGGCTATGTACACCTTC.

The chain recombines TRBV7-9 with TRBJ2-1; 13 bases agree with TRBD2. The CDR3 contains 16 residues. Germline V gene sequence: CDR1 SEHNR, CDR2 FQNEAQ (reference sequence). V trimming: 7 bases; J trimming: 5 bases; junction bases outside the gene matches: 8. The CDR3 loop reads CASKPGTSGDHNEQFF. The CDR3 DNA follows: TGTGCCAGCAAACCGGGGACTAGCGGGGACCACAATGAGCAGTTCTTC. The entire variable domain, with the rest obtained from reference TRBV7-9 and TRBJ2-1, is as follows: DTGVSQNPRHKITKRGQNVTFRCDPISEHNRLYWYRQTLGQGPEFLTYFQNEAQLEKSRLLSDRFSAERPKGSFSTLEIQRTEQGDSAMYLCASKPGTSGDHNEQFFGPGTRLTVL.

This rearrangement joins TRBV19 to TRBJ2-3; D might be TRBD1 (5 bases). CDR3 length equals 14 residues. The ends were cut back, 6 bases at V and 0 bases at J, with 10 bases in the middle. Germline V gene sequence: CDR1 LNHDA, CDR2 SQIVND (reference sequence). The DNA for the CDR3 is TGTGCCAGTAGGAGACAGCCTAGCACAGATACGCAGTATTTT. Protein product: CASRRQPSTDTQYF.

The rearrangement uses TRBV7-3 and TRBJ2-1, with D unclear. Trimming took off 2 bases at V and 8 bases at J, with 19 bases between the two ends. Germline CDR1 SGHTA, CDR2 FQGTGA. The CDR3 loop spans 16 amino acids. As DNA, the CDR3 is TGTGCCAGCAGCTTAGCATCCCGGGTCGTTCAAGATGAGCAGTTCTTC. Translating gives CASSLASRVVQDEQFF.

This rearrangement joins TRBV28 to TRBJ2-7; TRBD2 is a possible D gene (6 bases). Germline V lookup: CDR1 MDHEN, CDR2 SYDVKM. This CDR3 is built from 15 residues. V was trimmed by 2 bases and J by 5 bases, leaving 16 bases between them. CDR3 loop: CASSLLLASGDEQYF. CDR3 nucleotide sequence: TGTGCCAGCAGTTTACTACTAGCATCGGGAGACGAGCAGTACTTC. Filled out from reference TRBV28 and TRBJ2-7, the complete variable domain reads DVKVTQSSRYLVKRTGEKVFLECVQDMDHENMFWYRQDPGLGLRLIYFSYDVKMKEKGDIPEGYSVSREKKERFSLILESASTNQTSMYLCASSLLLASGDEQYFGPGTRLTVT.

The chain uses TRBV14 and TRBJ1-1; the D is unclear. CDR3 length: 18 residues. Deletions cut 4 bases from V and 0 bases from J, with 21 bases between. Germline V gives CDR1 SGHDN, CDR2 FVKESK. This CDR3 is CASSRQTISGFMNTEAFF. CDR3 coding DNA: TGTGCCAGCAGCCGCCAGACAATAAGCGGGTTCATGAACACTGAAGCTTTCTTT.